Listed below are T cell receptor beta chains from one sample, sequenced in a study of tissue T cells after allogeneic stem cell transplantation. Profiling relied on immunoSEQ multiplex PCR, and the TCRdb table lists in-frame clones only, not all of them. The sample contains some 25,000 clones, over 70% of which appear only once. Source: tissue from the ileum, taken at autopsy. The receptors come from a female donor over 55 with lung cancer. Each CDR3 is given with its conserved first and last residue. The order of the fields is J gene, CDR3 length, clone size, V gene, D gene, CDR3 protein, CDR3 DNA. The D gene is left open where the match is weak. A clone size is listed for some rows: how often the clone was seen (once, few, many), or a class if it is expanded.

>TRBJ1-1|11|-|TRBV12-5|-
CASGLNTEAFF
TGTGCTAGTGGCCTGAACACTGAAGCTTTCTTT
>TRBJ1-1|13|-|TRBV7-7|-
CASSLRGGTEAFF
TGTGCCAGCAGCTTAAGGGGCGGAACTGAAGCTTTCTTT
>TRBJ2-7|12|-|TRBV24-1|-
CATSAGSYEQYF
TGTGCCACCAGTGCGGGCTCCTACGAGCAGTACTTC
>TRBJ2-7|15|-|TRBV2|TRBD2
CASGREGGSLYEQYF
TGTGCCAGCGGACGGGAGGGTGGTTCGCTCTACGAGCAGTACTTC
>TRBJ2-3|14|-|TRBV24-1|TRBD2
CATSDFGLARRQYF
TGTGCCACCAGTGATTTTGGACTAGCGCGGAGGCAGTATTTT
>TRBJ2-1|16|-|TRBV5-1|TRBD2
CASSDPLAGVSNEQFF
TGCGCCAGCAGCGATCCCTTAGCGGGGGTATCCAATGAGCAGTTCTTC
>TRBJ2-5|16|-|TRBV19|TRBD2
CASRSRVSGRGETQYF
TGTGCCAGTAGGAGCAGGGTTAGCGGGAGAGGGGAGACCCAGTACTTC
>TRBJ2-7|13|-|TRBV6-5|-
CASLGAFTWEQYF
TGTGCCAGCCTTGGGGCCTTTACTTGGGAGCAGTACTTC
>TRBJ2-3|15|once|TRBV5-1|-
CASSHAGSYTDTQYF
TGCGCCAGCAGCCACGCCGGCAGTTACACAGATACGCAGTATTTT
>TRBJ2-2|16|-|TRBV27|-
CASSLWRVANTGELFF
TGTGCCAGCAGTTTATGGCGGGTAGCGAACACCGGGGAGCTGTTTTTT
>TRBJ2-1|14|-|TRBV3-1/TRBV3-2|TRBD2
CASSSAGGDNEQFF
TGTGCCAGCAGCTCAGCGGGAGGGGACAATGAGCAGTTCTTC
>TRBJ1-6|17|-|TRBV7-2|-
CASSPTRVSSYNSPLHF
TGTGCCAGCAGCCCGACACGGGTGAGCTCCTATAATTCACCCCTCCACTTT
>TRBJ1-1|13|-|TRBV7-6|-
CASSLHTEPEAFF
TGTGCCAGCAGCCTACATACAGAACCCGAAGCTTTCTTT
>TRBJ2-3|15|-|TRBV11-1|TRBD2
CASSFRAGFADTQYF
TGTGCCAGCAGCTTCAGAGCGGGGTTCGCAGATACGCAGTATTTT
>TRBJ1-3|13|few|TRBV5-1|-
CASSDAGWNTIYF
TGCGCCAGCAGTGACGCAGGGTGGAACACCATATATTTT
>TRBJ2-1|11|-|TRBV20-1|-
CSATTGYEQFF
TGCAGTGCTACCACAGGGTATGAGCAGTTCTTC
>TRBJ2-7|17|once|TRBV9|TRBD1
CASSPAPMDRGGYEQYF
TGTGCCAGCAGCCCTGCCCCCATGGACAGGGGGGGCTACGAGCAGTACTTC